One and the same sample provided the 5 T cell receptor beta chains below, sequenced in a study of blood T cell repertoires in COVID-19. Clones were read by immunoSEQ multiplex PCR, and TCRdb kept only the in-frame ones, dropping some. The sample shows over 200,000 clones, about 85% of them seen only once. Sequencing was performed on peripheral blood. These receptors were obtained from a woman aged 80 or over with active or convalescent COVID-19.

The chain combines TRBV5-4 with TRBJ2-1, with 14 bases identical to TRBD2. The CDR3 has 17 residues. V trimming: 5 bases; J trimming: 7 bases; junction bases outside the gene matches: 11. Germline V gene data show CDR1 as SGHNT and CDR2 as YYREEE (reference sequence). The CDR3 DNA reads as TGTGCCAGCAGACCCCGACTAGCGGGAGGGCCGGGGAATGAGCAGTTCTTC. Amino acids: CASRPRLAGGPGNEQFF. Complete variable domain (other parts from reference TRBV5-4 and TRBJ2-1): ETGVTQSPTHLIKTRGQQVTLRCSSQSGHNTVSWYQQALGQGPQFIFQYYREEENGRGNFPPRFSGLQFPNYSSELNVNALELDDSALYLCASRPRLAGGPGNEQFFGPGTRLTVL.

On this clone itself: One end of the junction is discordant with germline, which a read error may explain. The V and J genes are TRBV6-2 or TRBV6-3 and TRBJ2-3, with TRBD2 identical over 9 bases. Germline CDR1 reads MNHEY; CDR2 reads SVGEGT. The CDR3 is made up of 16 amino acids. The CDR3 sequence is CASSYSASGATDTQYF. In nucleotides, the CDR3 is TGTGCCAGCAGCTACTCCGCTAGCGGGGCCACAGATACGCAGTATTTT.

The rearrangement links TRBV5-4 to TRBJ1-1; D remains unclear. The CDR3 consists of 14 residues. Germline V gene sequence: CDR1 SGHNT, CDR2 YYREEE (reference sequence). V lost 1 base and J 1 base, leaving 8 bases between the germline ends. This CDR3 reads CASSLYRENTEAFF. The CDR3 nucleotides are TGTGCCAGCAGCTTGTACAGAGAGAACACTGAAGCTTTCTTT. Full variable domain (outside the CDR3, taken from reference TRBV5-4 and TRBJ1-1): ETGVTQSPTHLIKTRGQQVTLRCSSQSGHNTVSWYQQALGQGPQFIFQYYREEENGRGNFPPRFSGLQFPNYSSELNVNALELDDSALYLCASSLYRENTEAFFGQGTRLTVV.

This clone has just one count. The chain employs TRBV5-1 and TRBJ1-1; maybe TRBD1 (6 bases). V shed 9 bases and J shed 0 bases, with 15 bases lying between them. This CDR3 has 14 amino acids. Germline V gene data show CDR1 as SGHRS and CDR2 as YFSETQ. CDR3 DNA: TGCGCCACCAAAACCGGGACAATGAACACTGAAGCTTTCTTT. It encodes CATKTGTMNTEAFF.

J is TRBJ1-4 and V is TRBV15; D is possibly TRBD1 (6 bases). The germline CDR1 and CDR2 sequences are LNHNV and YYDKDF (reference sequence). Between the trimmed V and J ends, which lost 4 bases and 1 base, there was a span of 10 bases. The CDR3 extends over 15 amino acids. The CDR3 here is CATSKTGQTNEKLFF. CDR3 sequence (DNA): TGTGCCACCAGCAAGACGGGACAAACTAATGAAAAACTGTTTTTT.